Presented here are 12 T cell receptor beta chains from one specimen sequenced in a study of blood T cells in healthy people across ages (dated by TCRdb to the mid-2010s). Libraries came from 5' RACE. Sequenced on an Illumina HiSeq 2500. A second PCR of roughly 6 to 11 cycles was run with a J-beta primer mix and a sample-barcoded 5' primer. The raw public reads went through TCRdb reprocessing: fastp at Q25, MiXCR clone calling, in-frame beta chains kept. Each entry merges the rows of one CDR3 protein and shows their most common DNA and genes. Within this sample are about 680,000 distinct CDR3 sequences, with around 48% of them counted one time only. Together, the top ten hold roughly 30% of the sample. The material sequenced was blood. All receptors come from a woman aged 60 to 75 in good health.

The CDR3: CASSIDDLALGNEQFF. The CDR3, as DNA: TGTGCCAGCAGTATAGACGACCTAGCGCTGGGGAATGAGCAGTTCTTC. This chain uses TRBV27 with TRBJ2-1, with a tentative D call TRBD2 (6 bases). V lost 5 bases and J lost 7, with 21 bases in between. The CDR3 sequence is 16 residues long. Looked up from germline, CDR1 is MNHEY and CDR2 is SMNVEV (reference sequence).

This clonotype was found a few times. V gene TRBV10-3 combines with J gene TRBJ2-5; TRBD1 agrees at 8 bases. Germline V gene sequence: CDR1 ENHRY, CDR2 SYGVKD. This CDR3 spans 13 amino acids. The junction had 4 bases not matched to a gene; V was cut back by 8 bases and J by 2 bases. CDR3 amino acids: CAIRGQGQETQYF. The CDR3 bases are TGTGCCATCCGTGGACAGGGACAAGAGACCCAGTACTTC.

This chain joins TRBV28 and TRBJ2-5; no definite D call. The CDR3 covers 16 residues. Per germline, CDR1 MDHEN and CDR2 SYDVKM. V was pared by 8 bases and J by 0 bases, with 19 bases between. In DNA form, the CDR3 reads TGTGCCAGCGCTTGGGGATTGGGCAGGCACCAAGAGACCCAGTACTTC. Its translation: CASAWGLGRHQETQYF.

The rearrangement uses TRBV18 and TRBJ1-2; possibly TRBD1 for D (5 bases). The V end lost 2 bases, the J end lost 4 bases, and 14 bases lay between the germline ends. Germline CDR1 is KGHSH and CDR2 is LQKENI. CDR3 length: 15 residues. The CDR3 DNA follows: TGTGCCAGCTCACCAATCGATCAGGGAACCTATGGCTACACCTTC. Its protein is CASSPIDQGTYGYTF.

This clonotype showed up just a few times. The V gene is TRBV25-1, the J gene TRBJ2-4; 7 bases match TRBD2. This CDR3 spans 17 amino acids. J lost 6 bases, V lost 1 base, and 12 bases had no gene match. CDR1 is MGHDK and CDR2 is SYGVNS in the germline V gene. The CDR3 nucleotides read TGTGCCAGCAGTGAATCGGAGCGGGGCTTATCCGGAAACATTCAGTACTTC. As protein: CASSESERGLSGNIQYF.

This clonotype has more than one count but fewer than ten. The rearrangement uses TRBV11-2 and TRBJ2-7; D may match TRBD1 or TRBD2 (5 bases each). The CDR3 is 24 residues long. Germline CDR1 is SGHAT and CDR2 is FQNNGV. Trimming stripped 0 bases from V and 1 base from J, with 37 bases between. The CDR3 spells CASSLDLRRSTTVLRGGVSYEQYF. In DNA, the CDR3 is TGTGCCAGCAGCTTAGATCTGCGGCGGAGCACAACAGTATTGAGGGGCGGAGTATCCTACGAGCAGTACTTC.

CDR3 protein: CASSLYRGSHEQYF. DNA for the CDR3: TGCGCCAGCAGCTTGTATCGCGGGAGTCACGAGCAGTACTTC. This chain uses TRBV5-1 with TRBJ2-7; 7 bases line up with TRBD2. Germline V gene data show CDR1 as SGHRS and CDR2 as YFSETQ. The CDR3 spans 14 residues. The trim removed 1 base at V and 5 bases at J, leaving 6 bases unmatched.

The chain combines TRBV7-6 with TRBJ1-1; TRBD1 might be the D (5 bases). CDR3 length: 14 amino acids. The germline V gene encodes CDR1 SGHVS and CDR2 FNYEAQ. Trimming removed 1 base at V and 3 bases at J, with 9 bases between. DNA of the CDR3: TGTGCCAGCAGCTTAGGCGTAGGGGACACTGAAGCTTTCTTT. Protein: CASSLGVGDTEAFF.

This clonotype showed up just once. This chain uses TRBV28 with TRBJ2-7, with D possibly being TRBD1 (5 bases). Germline assignment: CDR1 MDHEN and CDR2 SYDVKM. The CDR3 runs 14 residues. V lost 2 bases and J lost 5, with 13 bases in between. The CDR3 spells CASSLGRAHDEQYF. The CDR3 coding sequence is TGTGCCAGCAGTTTAGGCAGGGCCCATGACGAGCAGTACTTC.

V is TRBV10-3 and J is TRBJ1-5; D possibly corresponds to TRBD1 (5 bases). V shed 4 bases and J shed 2 bases, with 12 bases lying between them. Germline V lookup: CDR1 ENHRY, CDR2 SYGVKD. This CDR3 contains 15 residues. In DNA, the CDR3 is TGTGCCATCAGTGGGGCAGGGTTAGGCAATCAGCCCCAGCATTTT. Amino acid sequence: CAISGAGLGNQPQHF.

This clonotype turned up a few times. The junction differs from germline at one of its ends, possibly a read error. The rearrangement links TRBV20-1 to TRBJ2-4, with D unclear. This CDR3 is 13 amino acids long. Looked up from germline, CDR1 is DFQATT and CDR2 is SNEGSKA (reference sequence). CDR3 sequence reads: CSARDDTKNIQYF. CDR3 coding DNA: TGCAGTGCGAGAGACGATACCAAAAACATTCAGTACTTC.

This clonotype was counted at least ten times. This sequence joins TRBV7-2 and TRBJ2-1, with 8 nucleotides matching TRBD2. V trimming: 5 bases; J trimming: 10 bases; junction bases outside the gene matches: 7. Germline lookup yields CDR1 SGHTA and CDR2 FQGNSA. The CDR3 runs to 13 residues. CDR3 residues: CASSQEREGEQFF. The CDR3 bases are TGTGCCAGCAGCCAGGAACGGGAGGGAGAGCAGTTCTTC.